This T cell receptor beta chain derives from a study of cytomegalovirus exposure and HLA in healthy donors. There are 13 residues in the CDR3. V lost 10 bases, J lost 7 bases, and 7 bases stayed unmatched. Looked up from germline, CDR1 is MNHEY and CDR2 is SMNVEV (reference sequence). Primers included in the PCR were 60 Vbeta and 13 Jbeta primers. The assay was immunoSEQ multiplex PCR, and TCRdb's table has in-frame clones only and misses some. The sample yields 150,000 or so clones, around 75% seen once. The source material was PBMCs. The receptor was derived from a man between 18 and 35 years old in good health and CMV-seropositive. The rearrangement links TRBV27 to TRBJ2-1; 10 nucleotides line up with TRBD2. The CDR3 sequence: CATTSGIRNEQFF. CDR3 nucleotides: TGTGCCACCACTAGCGGGATAAGGAATGAGCAGTTCTTC.